The 20 T cell receptor beta chains below all came from one sample that was sequenced in a study of beta chain features in type 1 diabetes. Findings of the study overall: Shorter TCRB CDR3s, moderately but significantly so, marked every one of the four CD4+ subsets in Type 1 diabetes patients.

These receptors' antigens are unknown. Every bit of the isolated RNA underwent reverse transcription, so sequencing read expressed TCRB transcripts. Sequenced by immunoSEQ multiplex PCR; TCRdb stores in-frame clones only, minus some. The sample has 300,000 or so clones; less than 15% are singletons. Sequencing used naive CD4+ T cells from blood. The receptors come from a woman aged 18-29 years with type 1 diabetes.

This clone showed up just a few times. Distinct nucleotide sequences in the sample also encode this CDR3. The J gene is TRBJ2-5, the V gene TRBV7-2, with 7 bases fitting TRBD2. The V segment lost 5 bases and the J segment 6 bases; nucleotides outside the gene matches: 6. The CDR3 length is 13 residues. The germline V gene has CDR1 SGHTA and CDR2 FQGNSA. CDR3 DNA sequence: TGTGCCAGCAGCCCCCGGGGGGAGAAGACCCAGTACTTC. Encoded protein: CASSPRGEKTQYF.

This clone showed up just a few times. The chain uses TRBV6-6 and TRBJ2-7; a possible D gene is TRBD1 (5 bases). Trimming removed 6 bases at V and 4 bases at J, with 13 bases between. The germline V gene has CDR1 MNHNY and CDR2 SVGAGI (reference sequence). The CDR3 is 13 amino acids. CDR3 sequence reads: CASRGQGVYEQYF. CDR3 coding DNA: TGTGCCAGCAGGGGGCAAGGGGTGTACGAGCAGTACTTC.

The chain has TRBV28 and TRBJ2-7; TRBD1 aligns across 8 bases. Germline V gives CDR1 MDHEN, CDR2 SYDVKM. The CDR3 loop spans 13 amino acids. The V segment lost 8 bases and the J segment 5 bases; nucleotides outside the gene matches: 8. CDR3 sequence: CASLGQAIHEQYF. As DNA, the CDR3 is TGTGCCAGCTTGGGACAGGCGATCCACGAGCAGTACTTC.

The V and J genes are TRBV19 and TRBJ2-4; 8 bases fit TRBD1. V lost 1 base to trimming and J lost 4 bases; unmatched junction nucleotides: 6. Germline CDR1 reads LNHDA; CDR2 reads SQIVND (reference sequence). This CDR3 region has 16 residues. The CDR3 sequence is CASSIVGTGLKNIQYF. The CDR3 region has the DNA TGTGCCAGTAGTATAGTAGGGACAGGTCTTAAAAACATTCAGTACTTC.

The chain carries TRBV7-2 and TRBJ2-7; tentatively, D is TRBD2 (6 bases). V was pared by 1 base and J by 0 bases, with 10 bases between. Germline V gene data show CDR1 as SGHTA and CDR2 as FQGNSA. The CDR3 length is 15 residues. The CDR3 reads CASSLGQTSSYEQYF. In DNA, the CDR3 is TGTGCCAGCAGCTTAGGGCAGACTAGCTCCTACGAGCAGTACTTC.

This rearrangement joins TRBV15 to TRBJ2-1, with D perhaps TRBD2 (5 bases). The CDR3 sequence is 16 residues long. V gave up 6 bases and J gave up 4 bases, with 19 bases separating them. Per the germline V gene, CDR1 is LNHNV and CDR2 is YYDKDF (reference sequence). The CDR3 sequence is CATSPGLHTAYNEQFF. CDR3 coding DNA: TGTGCCACCAGTCCCGGACTCCACACGGCGTACAATGAGCAGTTCTTC.

The rearrangement joins TRBV5-1 to TRBJ2-3; TRBD1 agrees at 7 bases. The CDR3 runs 15 residues. The V segment lost 5 bases and the J segment 1 base; nucleotides outside the gene matches: 7. Germline V gives CDR1 SGHRS, CDR2 YFSETQ. The CDR3 coding sequence is TGCGCCAGCAGAGGCCCCGGACAGGGCACAGATACGCAGTATTTT. It yields the protein CASRGPGQGTDTQYF.

The chain is built from TRBV4-3 and TRBJ1-2; TRBD1 matches 7 bases. The CDR3 runs to 15 residues. Unmatched junction bases numbered 6, after V lost 0 bases and J lost 5 bases. Germline V lookup: CDR1 LGHNA, CDR2 YSLEER. CDR3 region: CASSQDPGGTYGYTF. CDR3 nucleotides: TGCGCCAGCAGCCAAGATCCAGGGGGTACTTATGGCTACACCTTC.

This clone was detected only a few times. This chain uses TRBV4-1 with TRBJ2-1; 7 bases align to TRBD2. J was trimmed by 9 bases and V by 2 bases; bases with no gene match: 13. Germline-derived CDR1 and CDR2 are MGHRA and YSYEKL. The CDR3 loop spans 16 amino acids. CDR3 sequence (DNA): TGCGCCAGCAGCCAACAGGCGGGGAGGGCCGGAGGTGAGCAGTTCTTC. This sequence encodes CASSQQAGRAGGEQFF.

This clone was detected only a few times. The rearrangement uses TRBV4-3 and TRBJ1-1; TRBD1 agrees at 8 bases. Germline CDR1 and CDR2: LGHNA and YSLEER. The CDR3 has 15 residues. The V gene end was trimmed by 5 bases and the J gene end by 1 base; junction bases not matched to a gene: 6. The CDR3 sequence is CASSSTGVANTEAFF. CDR3 nucleotide sequence: TGCGCCAGCAGCTCGACAGGGGTAGCGAACACTGAAGCTTTCTTT.

This chain uses TRBV27 with TRBJ2-1, with TRBD2 matching 8 bases. J lost 8 bases, V lost 10 bases, and 13 bases had no gene match. The CDR3 is 14 residues long. Germline V gene data show CDR1 as MNHEY and CDR2 as SMNVEV (reference sequence). This CDR3 reads CATAEAGVYHEQFF. The CDR3 DNA reads as TGTGCCACCGCGGAAGCGGGAGTTTACCATGAGCAGTTCTTC.

This clone was observed a few times. The chain employs TRBV5-1 and TRBJ2-1, with 7 bases identical to TRBD1. The CDR3 sequence is 16 residues long. From germline, CDR1 is SGHRS and CDR2 YFSETQ. V was pared by 4 bases and J by 0 bases, with 7 bases of the junction left unmatched. This chain's CDR3 is CASSPSGTVSYNEQFF. In nucleotides, the CDR3 is TGCGCCAGCAGCCCCTCCGGGACAGTCTCCTACAATGAGCAGTTCTTC.

V is TRBV2 and J is TRBJ1-2; D is ambiguous. V was cut by 4 bases and J by 4 bases, with 10 bases left in between. This CDR3 is built from 13 residues. CDR1 is SNHLY, CDR2 FYNNEI, per germline. The CDR3 here is CASSASNPYGYTF. CDR3 nucleotide sequence: TGTGCCAGCAGTGCTAGTAATCCCTATGGCTACACCTTC. The full variable domain, its missing parts supplied by reference TRBV2 and TRBJ1-2, is EPEVTQTPSHQVTQMGQEVILRCVPISNHLYFYWYRQILGQKVEFLVSFYNNEISEKSEIFDDQFSVERPDGSNFTLKIRSTKLEDSAMYFCASSASNPYGYTFGSGTRLTVV.

The rearrangement uses TRBV5-1 and TRBJ2-6; 11 bases are a match to TRBD2. Looked up from germline, CDR1 is SGHRS and CDR2 is YFSETQ. This CDR3 comprises 18 residues. The V and J ends lost 4 bases and 0 bases, in that order; junction bases with no gene match: 6. The CDR3 DNA is TGCGCCAGCAGCGGTACTAGCGGGAGTTCCTCTGGGGCCAACGTCCTGACTTTC. Translating gives CASSGTSGSSSGANVLTF.

This clone was detected only a few times. The chain has TRBV5-4 and TRBJ2-2; D remains ambiguous. Germline lookup yields CDR1 SGHNT and CDR2 YYREEE (reference sequence). The V and J ends lost 2 bases and 2 bases respectively, with 10 bases between them. The CDR3 extends over 15 amino acids. The DNA for the CDR3 is TGTGCCAGCAGCTTTGGCGGCTCCAACACCGGGGAGCTGTTTTTT. Amino acids: CASSFGGSNTGELFF. The variable domain in full, completed from reference TRBV5-4 and TRBJ2-2, reads ETGVTQSPTHLIKTRGQQVTLRCSSQSGHNTVSWYQQALGQGPQFIFQYYREEENGRGNFPPRFSGLQFPNYSSELNVNALELDDSALYLCASSFGGSNTGELFFGEGSRLTVL.

This clone was detected only a few times. This sequence joins TRBV7-2 and TRBJ1-2, with a possible D match to TRBD1 (5 bases). The CDR3 contains 13 residues. V was cut by 5 bases and J by 3 bases, with 10 bases left in between. Per the germline V gene, CDR1 is SGHTA and CDR2 is FQGNSA. The CDR3 sequence is CASSVDRDYGYTF. CDR3 sequence (DNA): TGTGCCAGCAGCGTCGACAGAGACTATGGCTACACCTTC.

This clone occurred a few times. The chain combines TRBV30 with TRBJ1-4, with D uncertain. Germline-derived CDR1 and CDR2 are GTSNPN and SVGIG (reference sequence). Trimming removed 3 bases at V and 8 bases at J, with 10 bases between. The CDR3 runs 12 residues. CDR3 sequence (DNA): TGTGCCTGGAGGGGTGGGGAGGAAAAACTGTTTTTT. Translated: CAWRGGEEKLFF.

The chain is built from TRBV5-1 and TRBJ1-1; 7 bases agree with TRBD1. V shed 7 bases, J shed 5 bases, and the junction held 11 bases outside the gene matches. Looked up from germline, CDR1 is SGHRS and CDR2 is YFSETQ. This CDR3 comprises 14 residues. CDR3 coding DNA: TGCGCCAGCCGTCAACAGGGGATTGGGACTGAAGCTTTCTTT. It translates to CASRQQGIGTEAFF.

V usage is TRBV9 and J usage is TRBJ2-2, with a tentative D call TRBD2 (5 bases). The germline V gene encodes CDR1 SGDLS and CDR2 YYNGEE. This CDR3 has 15 amino acids. V was trimmed by 1 base and J by 1 base, leaving 8 bases between them. CDR3 amino acids: CASSVSGVNTGELFF. The CDR3 DNA sequence: TGTGCCAGCAGCGTATCCGGGGTGAACACCGGGGAGCTGTTTTTT.

The J gene is TRBJ2-7, the V gene TRBV28; D is uncertain. Per germline, CDR1 MDHEN and CDR2 SYDVKM. The V end was cut by 2 bases, the J end by 7 bases, with 9 bases between. CDR3 length: 12 residues. CDR3: CASSLNYKEQYF. CDR3 nucleotide sequence: TGTGCCAGCAGTTTAAACTATAAAGAGCAGTACTTC. Full variable domain (missing parts from reference TRBV28 and TRBJ2-7): DVKVTQSSRYLVKRTGEKVFLECVQDMDHENMFWYRQDPGLGLRLIYFSYDVKMKEKGDIPEGYSVSREKKERFSLILESASTNQTSMYLCASSLNYKEQYFGPGTRLTVT.